This TCR beta chain was retrieved from a study of cytomegalovirus exposure and HLA in healthy donors. In the study overall: A later analysis reported the same platform for the 110 or so validation repertoires and the 500 to 700 first-cohort repertoires. Study-wide results and caveats: There were a few CMV-associated chains whose specificity for CMV antigens was confirmed in vitro. The investigators catalogued some 160 TCR beta chains as cytomegalovirus-associated.

Clones were sequenced by immunoSEQ multiplex PCR, and TCRdb holds only the in-frame ones, with some missing. The sample consists of a few hundred thousand clones, around 90% of them appearing once. Turning to this clone: What it recognizes is unknown.

Separate from the 666-subject first cohort was the approximately 120-subject validation cohort, to which the donors belonged. CDR1 is MNHNS, CDR2 SASEGT, per germline. V lost 6 bases and J lost 4, with 13 bases in between. The CDR3 runs 13 residues. The material sequenced was PBMCs. This chain joins TRBV6-1 and TRBJ2-7; D gene unclear. The receptor was derived from a man aged 30-40 years in good health and CMV-seronegative. CDR3 sequence reads: CASRARTVYEQYF. Written as DNA, the CDR3 is TGTGCCAGCAGAGCCCGAACGGTATACGAGCAGTACTTC.